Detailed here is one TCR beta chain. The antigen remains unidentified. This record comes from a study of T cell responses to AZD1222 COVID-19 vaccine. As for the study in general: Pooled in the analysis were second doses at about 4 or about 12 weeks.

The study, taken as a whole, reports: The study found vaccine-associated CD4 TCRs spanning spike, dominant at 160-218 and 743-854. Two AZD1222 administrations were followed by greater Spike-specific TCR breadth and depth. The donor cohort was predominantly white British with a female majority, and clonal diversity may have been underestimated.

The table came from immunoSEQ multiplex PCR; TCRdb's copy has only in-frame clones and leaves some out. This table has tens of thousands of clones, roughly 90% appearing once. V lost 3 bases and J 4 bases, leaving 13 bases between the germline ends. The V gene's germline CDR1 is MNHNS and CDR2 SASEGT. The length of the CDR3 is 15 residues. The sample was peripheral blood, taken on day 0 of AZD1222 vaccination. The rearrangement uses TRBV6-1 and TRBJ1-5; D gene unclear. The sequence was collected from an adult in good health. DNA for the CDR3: TGTGCCAGCAGTGAGGAACGGCTAAGGAATCAGCCCCAGCATTTT. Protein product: CASSEERLRNQPQHF.